What follows describes a single TCR beta chain. The sample comes from a study of blood T cell repertoires in COVID-19. Study-level background: The United States, Italy and Spain supplied acute and convalescent COVID-19 samples. T cells, B-cell-depleted T cells, or PBMCs supplied cDNA or gDNA.

TCRdb keeps only in-frame clones here, not all; method: immunoSEQ multiplex PCR. The sample yields around 260,000 clones, about nine tenths seen once. V lost 1 base to trimming and J lost 5 bases, with 8 bases between them. Germline V gives CDR1 KGHSH, CDR2 LQKENI. The CDR3 sequence is 13 residues long. Ages ranged from about 18 to 89 years, with residence in more than 20 US areas. Recovery meant two consecutive negative NP/OP PCR tests, professional clearance, or resolved symptoms. The source material was PBMCs or T cells enriched from blood (not recorded which). The V and J genes are TRBV18 and TRBJ2-5, with a weak D call TRBD1 (5 bases). This TCR was recovered from a woman aged 25 to 45 who had recovered from COVID-19. For the CDR3, the DNA is TGTGCCAGCTCACCACAGCAGGGTGAGACCCAGTACTTC. Its protein is CASSPQQGETQYF. Complete variable domain (other parts from reference TRBV18 and TRBJ2-5): NAGVMQNPRHLVRRRGQEARLRCSPMKGHSHVYWYRQLPEEGLKFMVYLQKENIIDESGMPKERFSAEFPKEGPSILRIQQVVRGDSAAYFCASSPQQGETQYFGPGTRLLVL.